The 3 T cell receptor beta chains listed next were all sequenced from one sample in a study of blood T cell repertoires in COVID-19. The repertoire was sequenced with immunoSEQ multiplex PCR; TCRdb's copy has only in-frame clones and lacks some. The repertoire holds approximately 82,000 clones, approximately 78% seen once, with about 7% in the top ten. The specimen sequenced was peripheral blood. These receptors were collected from a man aged 45-65 years with active or convalescent COVID-19.

This rearrangement joins TRBV19 to TRBJ2-3; maybe TRBD2 (6 bases). The V end was cut by 5 bases, the J end by 1 base, with 13 bases between. CDR1 and CDR2 (germline): LNHDA, SQIVND (reference sequence). The CDR3 consists of 15 residues. The CDR3 coding sequence is TGTGCCAGTAGTCTTGGGACGGGGGGCACAGATACGCAGTATTTT. This encodes CASSLGTGGTDTQYF.

This clone was counted ten times or more. The V and J genes are TRBV5-1 and TRBJ2-2; possibly TRBD1 for D (6 bases). The CDR3 covers 18 residues. V lost 7 bases to trimming and J lost 4 bases, with 26 bases between them. Germline values: CDR1 SGHRS, CDR2 YFSETQ. The CDR3 reads CASPWILHRQATTGELFF. The CDR3 DNA is TGCGCCAGCCCCTGGATTTTGCACAGACAGGCCACCACCGGGGAGCTGTTTTTT. Variable domain in full (rest from reference TRBV5-1 and TRBJ2-2): KAGVTQTPRYLIKTRGQQVTLSCSPISGHRSVSWYQQTPGQGLQFLFEYFSETQRNKGNFPGRFSGRQFSNSRSEMNVSTLELGDSALYLCASPWILHRQATTGELFFGEGSRLTVL.

The chain joins TRBV18 to TRBJ2-5; 7 bases line up with TRBD2. V was pared by 2 bases and J by 2 bases, with 5 bases of the junction left unmatched. The CDR3 runs to 15 residues. The V gene's germline CDR1 is KGHSH and CDR2 LQKENI. In DNA form, the CDR3 reads TGTGCCAGCTCACCATTTGCGGGGGTACAAGAGACCCAGTACTTC. Its protein is CASSPFAGVQETQYF.